The 4 T cell receptor beta chains reported below all come from one sample, sequenced in a study of a mutant IDH1 vaccine in newly diagnosed glioma. Time point indicated: week 23, last vaccination. Doses consisted of 300 ug of mutant IDH1 20-mer peptide each, paired with topical imiquimod. Produced via immunoSEQ multiplex PCR; TCRdb's table is partial and in-frame only. Of 88,000 or so clones listed, roughly 85% are singletons. Antigen specificity for these receptors is unknown. This material consisted of PBMCs, taken from a glioma patient whose treatment included an IDH1 peptide vaccine. These receptors were obtained from a man aged 25 to 40 with glioma. Some clones in this sample may be carry-over from other donors' samples.

V is TRBV18 and J is TRBJ2-7; no clear D. Germline V gene data show CDR1 as KGHSH and CDR2 as LQKENI. The CDR3 spans 16 residues. V was pared by 3 bases and J by 0 bases, with 15 bases between. CDR3 in DNA: TGTGCCAGCTCACCTCCGGTTAGCCGTAGCTCCTACGAGCAGTACTTC. Amino acid sequence: CASSPPVSRSSYEQYF.

This sequence joins TRBV6-1 and TRBJ1-1; 9 bases map to TRBD1. V lost 6 bases to trimming and J lost 3 bases; unmatched junction nucleotides: 8. The length of the CDR3 is 15 residues. Germline V CDR1 and CDR2: MNHNS, SASEGT. Written as DNA, the CDR3 is TGTGCCAGCAGCGCCACCGGGACAGGGTACACTGAAGCTTTCTTT. Its protein is CASSATGTGYTEAFF.

The chain couples TRBV7-2 to TRBJ2-3, with D hard to call. Germline V gives CDR1 SGHTA, CDR2 FQGNSA. V was cut by 5 bases and J by 5 bases, with 8 bases left in between. This CDR3 region has 12 residues. CDR3 sequence reads: CASSQQRDTQYF. Written as DNA, the CDR3 is TGTGCCAGCAGCCAACAACGAGATACGCAGTATTTT.

The rearrangement joins TRBV25-1 to TRBJ1-2; D perhaps matches TRBD1 (5 bases). The V end lost 5 bases, the J end lost 5 bases, and 15 bases lay between the germline ends. Germline CDR1 MGHDK, CDR2 SYGVNS. CDR3 length: 14 amino acids. CDR3 DNA sequence: TGTGCCAGCAGTCCTTTTGGGGACCGTTATGGCTACACCTTC. Encoded protein: CASSPFGDRYGYTF.